This T cell receptor beta chain appears in the sequencing data of a study of immune heterogeneity within non-small cell lung tumors. Findings of the study overall: Each patient largely had their own distinct set of high-frequency T-cell receptor beta clonotypes. Local T-cell clonality and local tumor mutational burden correlated moderately but significantly (R 0.3 to 0.4). Within each patient, tumor sites shared identical dominant CDR3 beta clonotypes and also held site-unique high-frequency clones.

This CDR3 has 15 residues. V was cut by 7 bases and J by 7 bases, with 20 bases left in between. The germline CDR1 and CDR2 sequences are SGHTA and FQGTGA. TCRs were amplified from approximately 600 ng gDNA of bulk tumor per sample. Several biopsies were collected from each primary tumor during surgery. They were spaced as far apart as possible within the tumor mass. Surgery that was curative in intent was performed on patients with untreated, newly diagnosed non-small cell lung cancer. Newly diagnosed non-small cell lung cancer patients undergoing curative-intent surgery served as donors. Remarks on this clonotype: What it binds is not known.

Amplification of the TCR beta CDR3 was achieved through multiplex PCR with 32 V and 13 J primers. MiXCR, run by TCRdb on the multiplex PCR reads, gives a single entry per CDR3 protein. This table holds 30,000 to 40,000 distinct CDR3 sequences, 28% found once. This rearrangement joins TRBV7-3 to TRBJ2-1, with D perhaps matching TRBD2 (6 bases). Source material: lung tumor tissue. The receptor's source is a man aged 40-50 years with non-small cell lung cancer. CDR3 protein: CASIRGLSQTNEQFF. In nucleotides, the CDR3 is TGTGCCAGCATCCGGGGACTTAGCCAAACTAATGAGCAGTTCTTC.